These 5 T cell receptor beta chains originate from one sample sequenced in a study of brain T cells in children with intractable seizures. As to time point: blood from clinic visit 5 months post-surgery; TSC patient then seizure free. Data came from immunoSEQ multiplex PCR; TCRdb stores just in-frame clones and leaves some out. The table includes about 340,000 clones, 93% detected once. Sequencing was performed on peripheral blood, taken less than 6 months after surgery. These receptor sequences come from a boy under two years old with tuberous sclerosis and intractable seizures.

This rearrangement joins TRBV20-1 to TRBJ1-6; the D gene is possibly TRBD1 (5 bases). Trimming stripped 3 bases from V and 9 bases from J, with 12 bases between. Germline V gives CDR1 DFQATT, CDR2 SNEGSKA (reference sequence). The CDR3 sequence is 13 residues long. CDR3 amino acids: CSASEGRPSPLHF. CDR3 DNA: TGCAGTGCTAGTGAGGGGAGGCCTTCACCCCTCCACTTT.

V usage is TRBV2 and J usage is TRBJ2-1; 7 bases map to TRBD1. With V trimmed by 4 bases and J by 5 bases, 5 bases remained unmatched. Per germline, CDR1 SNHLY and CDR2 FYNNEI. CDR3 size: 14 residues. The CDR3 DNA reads TGTGCCAGCAGTGGCGCAACAGGGGACAATGAGCAGTTCTTC. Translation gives CASSGATGDNEQFF.

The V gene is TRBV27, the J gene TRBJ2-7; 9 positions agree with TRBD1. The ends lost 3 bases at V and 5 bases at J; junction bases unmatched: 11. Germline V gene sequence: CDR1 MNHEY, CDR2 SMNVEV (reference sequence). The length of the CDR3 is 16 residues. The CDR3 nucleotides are TGTGCCAGCAGTTTGACCGGGACAGGGAGTTTTGACGAGCAGTACTTC. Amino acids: CASSLTGTGSFDEQYF.

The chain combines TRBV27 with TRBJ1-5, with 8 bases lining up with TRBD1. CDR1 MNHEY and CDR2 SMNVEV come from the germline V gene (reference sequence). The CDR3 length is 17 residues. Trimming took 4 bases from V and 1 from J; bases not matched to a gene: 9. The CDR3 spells CASSSYRTGRSNQPQHF. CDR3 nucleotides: TGTGCCAGCAGTTCCTATAGGACAGGGAGGAGCAATCAGCCCCAGCATTTT.

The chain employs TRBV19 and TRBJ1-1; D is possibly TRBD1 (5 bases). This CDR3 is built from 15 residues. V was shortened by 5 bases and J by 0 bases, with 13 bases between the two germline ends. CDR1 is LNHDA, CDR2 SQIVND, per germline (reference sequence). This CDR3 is CASSSPTVLNTEAFF. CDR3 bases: TGTGCCAGTAGTTCCCCGACAGTTCTGAACACTGAAGCTTTCTTT.